What follows are 9 T cell receptor beta chains derived from one specimen sequenced in a study of PD-1 blockade in classical Hodgkin lymphoma. Clones were read by immunoSEQ multiplex PCR, and TCRdb kept only the in-frame ones, dropping some. The profile covers over 3,500 clones, with around four fifths appearing a single time and roughly a third taken by the ten largest. No patient escaped relapse after autologous stem cell transplantation, and brentuximab vedotin exposure varied. The sequences come from peripheral blood mononuclear cells (PBMCs), collected at baseline. These receptors all come from a human donor with classical Hodgkin lymphoma.

The V call is TRBV6-1, the J call TRBJ2-1, with TRBD2 identical over 10 bases. V lost 5 bases, J lost 4 bases, and 5 bases stayed unmatched. The V gene's germline CDR1 is MNHNS and CDR2 SASEGT. The CDR3 has 15 residues. CDR3 sequence reads: CASSPGLAAYNEQFF. The CDR3 DNA sequence: TGTGCCAGCAGTCCAGGACTAGCGGCTTACAATGAGCAGTTCTTC.

The V call is TRBV5-8, the J call TRBJ2-3; D is uncertain. The CDR3 consists of 16 residues. Per the germline V gene, CDR1 is SGHTS and CDR2 is YDEGEE. V lost 1 base, J lost 2 bases, and 14 bases lay in between. The CDR3 nucleotides read TGTGCCAGCAGCTTGAGTGAAAACGGCCTCACAGATACGCAGTATTTT. This translates into CASSLSENGLTDTQYF.

The rearrangement joins TRBV19 to TRBJ1-2, with D maybe TRBD1 (6 bases). CDR3 size: 14 residues. In germline, CDR1 is LNHDA, CDR2 SQIVND (reference sequence). The V end was cut by 3 bases, the J end by 2 bases, with 10 bases between. CDR3 in DNA: TGTGCCAGTAGTATCAGGGGAGAGAACTATGGCTACACCTTC. As protein: CASSIRGENYGYTF.

This clone has more than one count but fewer than ten. This chain links TRBV19 with TRBJ1-5; tentative D call: TRBD1 (6 bases). Trimming took off 3 bases at V and 7 bases at J, with 13 bases between the two ends. The CDR3 contains 14 residues. CDR1 is LNHDA and CDR2 is SQIVND in the germline V gene (reference sequence). CDR3 DNA sequence: TGTGCCAGTAGTATTTCACAGGGCGGCCAGCCCCAGCATTTT. Translating gives CASSISQGGQPQHF. Complete variable domain (other parts from reference TRBV19 and TRBJ1-5): DGGITQSPKYLFRKEGQNVTLSCEQNLNHDAMYWYRQDPGQGLRLIYYSQIVNDFQKGDIAEGYSVSREKKESFPLTVTSAQKNPTAFYLCASSISQGGQPQHFGDGTRLSIL.

The chain has TRBV13 and TRBJ2-5; D is unclear. The end of the DNA aligns better with TRBJ2-7, so the J call may be wrong. The CDR3 runs to 14 residues. CDR1 and CDR2 from the germline V gene are PRHDT and FYEKMQ (reference sequence). For the CDR3, the DNA is TGTGCCAGCAGCTTAGAGGCAGTACGAGACGAGCAGTACTTC. This gives the protein CASSLEAVRDEQYF.

V is TRBV9 and J is TRBJ1-5, with 8 bases identical to TRBD1. Germline V CDR1 and CDR2: SGDLS, YYNGEE. Trimming took 5 bases from V and 2 from J; bases not matched to a gene: 15. CDR3 size: 18 residues. CDR3 residues: CASSDQGALLEGNQPQHF. The DNA for the CDR3 is TGTGCCAGCAGTGATCAGGGGGCCCTTTTGGAGGGCAATCAGCCCCAGCATTTT. Supplemented by reference TRBV9 and TRBJ1-5, the full variable domain reads DSGVTQTPKHLITATGQRVTLRCSPRSGDLSVYWYQQSLDQGLQFLIQYYNGEERAKGNILERFSAQQFPDLHSELNLSSLELGDSALYFCASSDQGALLEGNQPQHFGDGTRLSIL.

The chain employs TRBV13 and TRBJ2-1, with TRBD2 as a possible D gene (7 bases). CDR1 is PRHDT and CDR2 is FYEKMQ in the germline V gene (reference sequence). The V gene lost 2 bases and the J gene lost 4 bases, with 18 bases spanning the gap. The length of the CDR3 is 17 residues. This CDR3 reads CASSLPPGGGDYNEQFF. CDR3 coding DNA: TGTGCCAGCAGCTTACCCCCCGGCGGGGGCGATTACAATGAGCAGTTCTTC.

The chain employs TRBV6-1 and TRBJ1-1; TRBD1 agrees at 8 bases. The CDR3 covers 13 residues. V lost 9 bases and J lost 1; bases outside the gene matches: 4. Germline CDR1 reads MNHNS; CDR2 reads SASEGT. The CDR3 DNA follows: TGTGCCAGTTACAGGGGGTGGAACACTGAAGCTTTCTTT. It codes for CASYRGWNTEAFF.

The V call is TRBV15, the J call TRBJ2-2, with D unresolved. This CDR3 has 17 amino acids. V was shortened by 3 bases and J by 1 base, with 15 bases between the two germline ends. The germline CDR1 and CDR2 sequences are LNHNV and YYDKDF (reference sequence). For the CDR3, the DNA is TGTGCCACCAGCAGCCGCGCCTCCTTGGGGAACACCGGGGAGCTGTTTTTT. Its protein product is CATSSRASLGNTGELFF.